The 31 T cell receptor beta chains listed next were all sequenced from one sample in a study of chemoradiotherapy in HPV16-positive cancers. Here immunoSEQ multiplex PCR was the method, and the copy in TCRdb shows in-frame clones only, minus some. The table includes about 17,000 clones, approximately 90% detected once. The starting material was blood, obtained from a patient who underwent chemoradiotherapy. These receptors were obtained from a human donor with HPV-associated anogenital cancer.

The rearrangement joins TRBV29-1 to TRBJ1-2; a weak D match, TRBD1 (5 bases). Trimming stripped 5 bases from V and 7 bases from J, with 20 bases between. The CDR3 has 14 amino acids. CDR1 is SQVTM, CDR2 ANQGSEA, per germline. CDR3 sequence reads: CSVRGGRGEAGYTF. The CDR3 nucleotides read TGCAGCGTTCGCGGGGGACGGGGAGAGGCTGGCTACACCTTC. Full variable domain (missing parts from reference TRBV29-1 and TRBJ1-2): SAVISQKPSRDICQRGTSLTIQCQVDSQVTMMFWYRQQPGQSLTLIATANQGSEATYESGFVIDKFPISRPNLTFSTLTVSNMSPEDSSIYLCSVRGGRGEAGYTFGSGTRLTVV.

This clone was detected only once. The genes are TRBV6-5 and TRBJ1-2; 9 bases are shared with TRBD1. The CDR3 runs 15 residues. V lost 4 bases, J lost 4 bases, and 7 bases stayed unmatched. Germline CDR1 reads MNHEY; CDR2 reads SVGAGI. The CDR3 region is CASSSGTGSSYGYTF. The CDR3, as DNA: TGTGCCAGCAGTTCCGGGACAGGGAGTTCCTATGGCTACACCTTC.

The CDR3 region has the DNA TGTGCTAGTGGTTTTCGACAGGGGGAGGCGACGGACACTGAAGCTTTCTTT. Amino acid sequence: CASGFRQGEATDTEAFF. The gene calls are TRBV12-5 and TRBJ1-1; 9 bases agree with TRBD1. This CDR3 is built from 17 residues. CDR1 is LGHNT, CDR2 FRNRAP, per germline. J was trimmed by 3 bases and V by 3 bases; bases with no gene match: 11.

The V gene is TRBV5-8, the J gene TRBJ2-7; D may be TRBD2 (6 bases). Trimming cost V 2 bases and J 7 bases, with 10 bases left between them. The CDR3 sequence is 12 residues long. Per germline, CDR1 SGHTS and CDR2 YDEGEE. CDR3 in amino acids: CASSFLGREQYV. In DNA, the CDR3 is TGTGCCAGCAGCTTCCTTGGGAGGGAGCAGTACGTC.

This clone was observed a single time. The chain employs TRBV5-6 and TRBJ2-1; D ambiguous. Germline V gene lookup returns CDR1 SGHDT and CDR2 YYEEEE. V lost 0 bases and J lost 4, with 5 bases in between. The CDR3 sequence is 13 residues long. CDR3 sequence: CASSLAVYNEQFF. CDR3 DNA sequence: TGTGCCAGCAGCTTGGCAGTTTACAATGAGCAGTTCTTC.

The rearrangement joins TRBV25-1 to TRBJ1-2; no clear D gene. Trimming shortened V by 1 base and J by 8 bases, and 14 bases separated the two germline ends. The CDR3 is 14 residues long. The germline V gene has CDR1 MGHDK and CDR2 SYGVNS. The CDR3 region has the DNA TGTGCCAGCAGTGAATTATCACAATCATGGGGCTACACCTTC. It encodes CASSELSQSWGYTF.

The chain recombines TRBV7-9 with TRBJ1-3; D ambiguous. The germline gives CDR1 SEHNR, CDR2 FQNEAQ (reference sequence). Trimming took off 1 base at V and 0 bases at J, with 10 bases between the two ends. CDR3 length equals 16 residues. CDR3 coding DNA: TGTGCCAGCAGCTTAGGTGGCCCGGCCTCTGGAAACACCATATATTTT. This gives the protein CASSLGGPASGNTIYF.

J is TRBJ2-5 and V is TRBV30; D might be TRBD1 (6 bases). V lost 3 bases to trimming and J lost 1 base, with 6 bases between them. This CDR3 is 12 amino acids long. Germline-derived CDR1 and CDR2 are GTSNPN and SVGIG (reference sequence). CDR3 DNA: TGTGCCTGGAGCAGGGGCCAAGAGACCCAGTACTTC. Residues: CAWSRGQETQYF.

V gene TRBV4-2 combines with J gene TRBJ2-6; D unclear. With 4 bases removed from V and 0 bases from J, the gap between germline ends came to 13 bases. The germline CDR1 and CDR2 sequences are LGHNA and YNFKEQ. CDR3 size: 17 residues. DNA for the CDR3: TGTGCCAGCAGCCTTTCTACGGGCCTCTCTGGGGCCAACGTCCTGACTTTC. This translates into CASSLSTGLSGANVLTF.

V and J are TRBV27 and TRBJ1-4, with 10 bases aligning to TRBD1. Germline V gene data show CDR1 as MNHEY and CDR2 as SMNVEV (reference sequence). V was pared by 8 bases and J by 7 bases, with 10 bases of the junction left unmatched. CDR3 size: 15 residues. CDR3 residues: CASGTRDRGGEKLFF. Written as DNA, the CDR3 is TGTGCCAGCGGAACTAGGGACAGGGGAGGTGAAAAACTGTTTTTT.

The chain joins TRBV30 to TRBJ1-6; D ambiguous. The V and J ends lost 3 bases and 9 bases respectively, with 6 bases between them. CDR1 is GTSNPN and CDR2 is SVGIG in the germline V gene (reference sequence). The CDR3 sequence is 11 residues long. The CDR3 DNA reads TGTGCCTGGAGGACGGGTTCACCCCTCCACTTT. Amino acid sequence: CAWRTGSPLHF.

The CDR3: CASSSWGNQPQHF. CDR3 nucleotides: TGTGCCAGCAGTTCCTGGGGTAATCAGCCCCAGCATTTT. The rearrangement uses TRBV2 and TRBJ1-5; unclear D gene. The CDR3 length is 13 residues. From germline, CDR1 is SNHLY and CDR2 FYNNEI. V was pared by 5 bases and J by 4 bases, with 9 bases between.

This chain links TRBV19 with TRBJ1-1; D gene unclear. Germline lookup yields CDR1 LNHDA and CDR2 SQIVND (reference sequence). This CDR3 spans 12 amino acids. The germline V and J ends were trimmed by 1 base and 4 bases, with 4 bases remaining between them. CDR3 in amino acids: CASSIGSTEAFF. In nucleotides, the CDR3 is TGTGCCAGTAGTATAGGCAGCACTGAAGCTTTCTTT.

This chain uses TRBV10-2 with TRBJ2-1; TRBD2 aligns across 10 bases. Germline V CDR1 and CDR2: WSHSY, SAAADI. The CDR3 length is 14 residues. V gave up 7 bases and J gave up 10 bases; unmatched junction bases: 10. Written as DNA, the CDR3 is TGCGCCAGCACAAACCTGCTAGCGGGGGTCGAGCAGTTCTTC. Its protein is CASTNLLAGVEQFF.

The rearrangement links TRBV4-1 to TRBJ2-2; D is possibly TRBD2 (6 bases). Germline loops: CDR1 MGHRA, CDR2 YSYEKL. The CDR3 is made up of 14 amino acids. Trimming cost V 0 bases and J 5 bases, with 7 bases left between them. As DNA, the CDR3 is TGCGCCAGCAGCCAAGATCGGGGGACCGGGGAGCTGTTTTTT. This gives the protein CASSQDRGTGELFF.

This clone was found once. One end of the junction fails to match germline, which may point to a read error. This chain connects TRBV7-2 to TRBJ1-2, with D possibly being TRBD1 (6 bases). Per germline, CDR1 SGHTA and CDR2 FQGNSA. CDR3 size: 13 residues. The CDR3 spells CASSVAGTNGYTF. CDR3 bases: TGTGCCAGCAGCGTAGCCGGGACAAACGGCTACACCTTC. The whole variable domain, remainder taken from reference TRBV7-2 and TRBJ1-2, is GAGVSQSPSNKVTEKGKDVELRCDPISGHTALYWYRQSLGQGLEFLIYFQGNSAPDKSGLPSDRFSAERTGGSVSTLTIQRTQQEDSAVYLCASSVAGTNGYTFGSGTRLTVV.

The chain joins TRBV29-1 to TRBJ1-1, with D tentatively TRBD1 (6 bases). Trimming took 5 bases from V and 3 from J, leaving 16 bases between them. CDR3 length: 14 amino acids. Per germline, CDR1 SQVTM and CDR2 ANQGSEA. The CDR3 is CSVLKGGRDTEAFF. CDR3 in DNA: TGCAGCGTTCTAAAGGGGGGGCGCGACACTGAAGCTTTCTTT. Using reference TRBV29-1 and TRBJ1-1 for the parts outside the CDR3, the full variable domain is SAVISQKPSRDICQRGTSLTIQCQVDSQVTMMFWYRQQPGQSLTLIATANQGSEATYESGFVIDKFPISRPNLTFSTLTVSNMSPEDSSIYLCSVLKGGRDTEAFFGQGTRLTVV.

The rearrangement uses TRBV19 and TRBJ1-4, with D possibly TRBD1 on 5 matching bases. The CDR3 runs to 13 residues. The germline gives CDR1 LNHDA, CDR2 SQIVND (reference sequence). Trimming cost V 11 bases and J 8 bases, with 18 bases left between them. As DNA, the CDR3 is TGTGCCGCAGCCGGGGCTAGACCCGAAAAACTGTTTTTT. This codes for CAAAGARPEKLFF.

This CDR3 is CASSKGTEANTEAFF. The CDR3 nucleotides are TGTGCCAGCAGCAAAGGGACAGAAGCGAACACTGAAGCTTTCTTT. The chain carries TRBV5-4 and TRBJ1-1; 7 bases are a match to TRBD1. CDR3 length: 15 amino acids. Germline V gives CDR1 SGHNT, CDR2 YYREEE (reference sequence). V gave up 4 bases and J gave up 1 base; unmatched junction bases: 7.

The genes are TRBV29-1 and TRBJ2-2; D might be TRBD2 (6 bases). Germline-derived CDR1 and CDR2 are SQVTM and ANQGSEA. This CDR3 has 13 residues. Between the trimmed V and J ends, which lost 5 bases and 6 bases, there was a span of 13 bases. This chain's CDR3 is CSVRRGGAGELFF. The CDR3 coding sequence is TGCAGCGTTCGGAGGGGAGGCGCCGGGGAGCTGTTTTTT.

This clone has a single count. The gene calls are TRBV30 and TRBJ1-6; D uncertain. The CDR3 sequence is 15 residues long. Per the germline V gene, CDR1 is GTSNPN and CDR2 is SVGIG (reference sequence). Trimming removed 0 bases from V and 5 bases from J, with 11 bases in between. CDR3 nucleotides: TGTGCCTGGAGTGTTGGACTTGTCGATAATTCACCCCTCCACTTT. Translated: CAWSVGLVDNSPLHF.

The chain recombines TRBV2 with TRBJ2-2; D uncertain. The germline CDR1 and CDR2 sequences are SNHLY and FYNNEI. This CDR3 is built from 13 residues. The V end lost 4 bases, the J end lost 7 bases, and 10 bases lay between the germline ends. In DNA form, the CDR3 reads TGTGCCAGCAGTGTGGTAGACCGCGGGGAGCTGTTTTTT. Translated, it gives CASSVVDRGELFF. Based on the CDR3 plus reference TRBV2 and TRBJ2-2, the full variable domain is EPEVTQTPSHQVTQMGQEVILRCVPISNHLYFYWYRQILGQKVEFLVSFYNNEISEKSEIFDDQFSVERPDGSNFTLKIRSTKLEDSAMYFCASSVVDRGELFFGEGSRLTVL.

In DNA, the CDR3 is TGCGCCAGTCTCGGACTAGCGGGGGAGACCCTCACAGATACGCAGTATTTT. Protein: CASLGLAGETLTDTQYF. V usage is TRBV10-2 and J usage is TRBJ2-3; 13 bases align to TRBD2. Germline lookup yields CDR1 WSHSY and CDR2 SAAADI. V trimming: 9 bases; J trimming: 2 bases; junction bases outside the gene matches: 11. This CDR3 has 17 amino acids.

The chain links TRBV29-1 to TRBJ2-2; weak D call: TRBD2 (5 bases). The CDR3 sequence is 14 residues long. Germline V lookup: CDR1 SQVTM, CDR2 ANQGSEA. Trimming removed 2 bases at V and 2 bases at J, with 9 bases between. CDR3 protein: CSVERGANTGELFF. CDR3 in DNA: TGCAGCGTTGAACGGGGTGCTAACACCGGGGAGCTGTTTTTT.

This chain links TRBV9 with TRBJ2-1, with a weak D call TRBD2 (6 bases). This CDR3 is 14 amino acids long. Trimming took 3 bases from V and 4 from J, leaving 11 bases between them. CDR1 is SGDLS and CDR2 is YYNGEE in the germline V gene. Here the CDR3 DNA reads TGTGCCAGCAGCGCCCTTGGGAGGTACAATGAGCAGTTCTTC. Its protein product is CASSALGRYNEQFF.

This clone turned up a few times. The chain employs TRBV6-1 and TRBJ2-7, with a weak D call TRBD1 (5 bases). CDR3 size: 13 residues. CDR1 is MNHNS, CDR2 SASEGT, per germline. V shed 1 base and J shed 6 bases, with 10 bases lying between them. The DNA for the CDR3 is TGTGCCAGCAGTGAAGATTTGGGGCGCGAGCAGTACGTC. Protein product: CASSEDLGREQYV.

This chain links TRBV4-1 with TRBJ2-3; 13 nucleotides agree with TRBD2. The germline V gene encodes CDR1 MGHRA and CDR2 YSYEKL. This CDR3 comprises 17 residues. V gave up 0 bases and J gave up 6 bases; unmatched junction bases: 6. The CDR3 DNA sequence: TGCGCCAGCAGCCAAGATCTCACTAGCGGGGGGGCGGATACGCAGTATTTT. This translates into CASSQDLTSGGADTQYF.

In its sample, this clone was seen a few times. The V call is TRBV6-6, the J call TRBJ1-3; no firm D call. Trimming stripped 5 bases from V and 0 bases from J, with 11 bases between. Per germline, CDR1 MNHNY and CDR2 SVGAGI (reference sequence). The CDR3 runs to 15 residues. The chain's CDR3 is CASSQVDSSGNTIYF. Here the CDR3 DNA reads TGTGCCAGCAGTCAGGTCGATTCCTCTGGAAACACCATATATTTT.

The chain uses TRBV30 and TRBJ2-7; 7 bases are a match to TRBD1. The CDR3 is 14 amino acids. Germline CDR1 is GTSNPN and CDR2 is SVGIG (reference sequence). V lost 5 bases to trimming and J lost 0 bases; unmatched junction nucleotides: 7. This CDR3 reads CAWCPGQSSYEQYF. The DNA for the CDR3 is TGTGCCTGGTGTCCGGGACAGAGCTCCTACGAGCAGTACTTC.

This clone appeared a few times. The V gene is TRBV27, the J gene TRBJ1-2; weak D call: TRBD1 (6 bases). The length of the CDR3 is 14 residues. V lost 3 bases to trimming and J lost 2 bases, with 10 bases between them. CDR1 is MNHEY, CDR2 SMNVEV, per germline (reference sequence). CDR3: CASSFAGQNYGYTF. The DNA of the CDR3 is TGTGCCAGCAGTTTCGCTGGACAGAACTATGGCTACACCTTC.

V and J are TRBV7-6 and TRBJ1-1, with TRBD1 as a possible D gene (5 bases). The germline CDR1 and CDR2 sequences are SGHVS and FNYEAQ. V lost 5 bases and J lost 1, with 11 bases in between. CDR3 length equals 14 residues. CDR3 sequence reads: CASSTGDGNTEAFF. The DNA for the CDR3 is TGTGCCAGCAGCACTGGGGACGGGAACACTGAAGCTTTCTTT.